What follows is one T cell receptor (beta chain) and its context. The junction had 10 bases not matched to a gene; V was cut back by 0 bases and J by 3 bases. The CDR3 sequence is 17 residues long. Germline lookup yields CDR1 SGHKS and CDR2 YYEKEE (reference sequence). The data stem from a study of CD4 and CD8 cells across lung adenocarcinoma regions. TCRdb ran MiXCR on the PCR reads and lists one entry per CDR3 protein. The sample contains thousands of distinct CDR3 sequences, 45% of which appear only once. Source material: CD4+ T cells from the margin of a lung tumor. The V and J genes are TRBV5-5 and TRBJ2-3; TRBD2 matches 7 bases. This TCR was sampled from a female donor with lung adenocarcinoma. The CD4 and CD8 labels of this study may be unreliable. CDR3 region: CASSLARASGITDTQYF. In DNA, the CDR3 is TGTGCCAGCAGCTTGGCTCGGGCCAGCGGGATAACAGATACGCAGTATTTT.